The clone carrying this T cell receptor beta chain was detected a few times. No antigen is known for it. J gave up 5 bases and V 1 base, and 7 bases lay outside the gene matches. The CDR3 is 14 residues long. CDR1 and CDR2 from the germline V gene are SQVTM and ANQGSEA. The data were taken from a study of post-analysis software for immune sequencing data. At the level of the study: The patients showed relapsing-remitting, secondary progressive and progressive-relapsing multiple sclerosis courses. Study-wide results and caveats: Roughly five TRBV segments were more frequent in patients than controls; TRBV5-6, TRBV5-1 and TRBV20-1 belonged to this group. The study found significantly lower normalized Chao1 diversity in multiple sclerosis patients than in controls. F-measure co-clustering was strong for batch-matched samples.

Libraries were made from TCR beta cDNA, and they carried unique molecular identifiers. T cells numbering about 0.85 to 11 million yielded cDNA molecules that totaled about 500,000. TCRdb independently ran MiXCR on the PCR reads; one entry per CDR3 protein. Among 750,000 to 950,000 distinct CDR3 sequences, 40% to 55% were seen once, and the ten largest hold just under 5%. The sample taken for sequencing was blood. The TCR originated in a girl between 10 and 17 years old with multiple sclerosis. This chain links TRBV29-1 with TRBJ2-5, with TRBD1 matching 7 bases. The CDR3 is CSVEATGSWETQYF. As DNA, the CDR3 is TGCAGCGTTGAAGCGACAGGGTCATGGGAGACCCAGTACTTC.